The 29 T cell receptor beta chains given below trace back to one sample, sequenced in a study of blood T cell repertoires in COVID-19. The assay was immunoSEQ multiplex PCR, and TCRdb's table has in-frame clones only and misses some. In the table there are 45,000 or so clones, nearly 80% of which are singletons. The sequenced sample was peripheral blood. Source of these receptors: a man between 65 and 85 years old with acute or convalescent COVID-19.

The chain has TRBV9 and TRBJ2-5; 8 positions match TRBD2. The CDR3 consists of 15 residues. V trimming: 7 bases; J trimming: 5 bases; junction bases outside the gene matches: 13. Germline CDR1 is SGDLS and CDR2 is YYNGEE. CDR3 bases: TGTGCCAGCTCGGGGTCAGCGGGGGTGGAGGAGACCCAGTACTTC. Its translation is CASSGSAGVEETQYF.

This chain links TRBV7-8 with TRBJ2-7; 9 bases match TRBD1. This CDR3 has 15 residues. Germline CDR1 and CDR2: SGHVS and FQNEAQ. V shed 1 base and J 5 bases; nucleotides not matched to a gene: 6. CDR3 loop: CASSLEGTGKDEQYF. The DNA for the CDR3 is TGTGCCAGCAGCTTAGAGGGGACAGGGAAGGACGAGCAGTACTTC. The full variable domain, its missing parts supplied by reference TRBV7-8 and TRBJ2-7, is GAGVSQSPRYKVAKRGQDVALRCDPISGHVSLFWYQQALGQGPEFLTYFQNEAQLDKSGLPSDRFFAERPEGSVSTLKIQRTQQEDSAVYLCASSLEGTGKDEQYFGPGTRLTVT.

The rearrangement uses TRBV6-6 and TRBJ1-3, with 7 nucleotides matching TRBD1. With V trimmed by 2 bases and J by 3 bases, 4 bases remained unmatched. This CDR3 comprises 15 residues. CDR1 and CDR2 (germline): MNHNY, SVGAGI (reference sequence). CDR3 region: CASSYETGFGNTIYF. The CDR3 region has the DNA TGTGCCAGCAGTTACGAGACAGGGTTTGGAAACACCATATATTTT.

This chain links TRBV28 with TRBJ1-1, with TRBD1 matching 9 bases. The germline gives CDR1 MDHEN, CDR2 SYDVKM. The CDR3 covers 14 residues. Trimming at V came to 5 bases and at J to 7 bases, leaving 8 bases not matched to a gene. The CDR3 coding sequence is TGTGCCAGCAGTACCGGGACAGGGACCTTTGAAGCTTTCTTT. Amino acids: CASSTGTGTFEAFF.

The chain uses TRBV12-3 or TRBV12-4 and TRBJ2-1; tentative D call: TRBD2 (6 bases). V lost 3 bases and J lost 10, with 13 bases in between. This CDR3 has 13 amino acids. The chain's CDR3 is CASSFGGSVEQFF. In DNA, the CDR3 is TGTGCCAGCAGTTTCGGGGGAAGCGTGGAGCAGTTCTTC.

V is TRBV18 and J is TRBJ1-2; 7 bases map to TRBD1. J was trimmed by 3 bases and V by 0 bases; bases with no gene match: 4. CDR3 size: 15 residues. The germline V gene has CDR1 KGHSH and CDR2 LQKENI. The CDR3: CASSPPTGIYYGYTF. The CDR3 nucleotides read TGTGCCAGCTCACCACCGACAGGGATCTACTATGGCTACACCTTC.

The chain is built from TRBV6-2 or TRBV6-3 and TRBJ1-2; D remains ambiguous. Per the germline V gene, CDR1 is MNHEY and CDR2 is SVGEGT. This CDR3 has 13 amino acids. V was cut by 5 bases and J by 0 bases, with 7 bases left in between. The CDR3 coding sequence is TGTGCCAGCAGTGCTGACTCTAACTATGGCTACACCTTC. Translation: CASSADSNYGYTF.

V usage is TRBV7-2 and J usage is TRBJ2-1; D unclear. In germline, CDR1 is SGHTA, CDR2 FQGNSA. This CDR3 contains 13 residues. Between the trimmed V and J ends, which lost 4 bases and 2 bases, there was a span of 6 bases. The CDR3 reads CASSSNTYNEQFF. The CDR3 DNA follows: TGTGCCAGCAGCTCTAATACCTACAATGAGCAGTTCTTC.

The V and J genes are TRBV5-1 and TRBJ2-1, with 9 bases matching TRBD2. The V and J ends lost 4 bases and 0 bases, in that order; junction bases with no gene match: 5. Germline V gene lookup returns CDR1 SGHRS and CDR2 YFSETQ. The length of the CDR3 is 16 residues. The CDR3 nucleotides read TGCGCCAGCAGCCCTAGCGGGGTGAGCTCCTACAATGAGCAGTTCTTC. This codes for CASSPSGVSSYNEQFF.

The CDR3 DNA reads TGTGCCAGCAGCTTGCTCCTACTAGCGGGGGGAGATACGCAGTATTTT. Its protein is CASSLLLLAGGDTQYF. The chain employs TRBV5-4 and TRBJ2-3; 12 bases line up with TRBD2. From germline, CDR1 is SGHNT and CDR2 YYREEE (reference sequence). The CDR3 runs 16 residues. With 1 base clipped from V and 5 bases from J, the junction kept 5 bases outside the gene matches.

The chain combines TRBV9 with TRBJ2-1; 12 bases agree with TRBD1. CDR1 is SGDLS, CDR2 YYNGEE, per germline. This CDR3 is built from 17 residues. Trimming cost V 2 bases and J 0 bases; bases outside gene matches: 3. Written as DNA, the CDR3 is TGTGCCAGCAGCGTGGGACAGGGGGCCCGCTCCTACAATGAGCAGTTCTTC. Protein: CASSVGQGARSYNEQFF. Full variable domain (missing parts from reference TRBV9 and TRBJ2-1): DSGVTQTPKHLITATGQRVTLRCSPRSGDLSVYWYQQSLDQGLQFLIQYYNGEERAKGNILERFSAQQFPDLHSELNLSSLELGDSALYFCASSVGQGARSYNEQFFGPGTRLTVL.

The rearrangement links TRBV6-4 to TRBJ2-2, with D perhaps matching TRBD1 (6 bases). CDR1 MRHNA and CDR2 SNTAGT come from the germline V gene. V lost 5 bases and J 0 bases, leaving 13 bases between the germline ends. The CDR3 runs to 16 residues. For the CDR3, the DNA is TGTGCCAGCAGTTTACAGGGTGCCGCGAACACCGGGGAGCTGTTTTTT. Translated: CASSLQGAANTGELFF.

The rearrangement uses TRBV7-9 and TRBJ1-6; D not certain. V lost 8 bases to trimming and J lost 7 bases, with 12 bases between them. Germline CDR1 and CDR2: SEHNR and FQNEAQ (reference sequence). The CDR3 runs to 13 residues. This CDR3 reads CASSPGVNSPLHF. The DNA for the CDR3 is TGTGCCAGCTCCCCCGGGGTAAATTCACCCCTCCACTTT.

The chain joins TRBV19 to TRBJ2-7; the match to TRBD2 covers 10 bases. This CDR3 is 15 amino acids long. Germline assignment: CDR1 LNHDA and CDR2 SQIVND (reference sequence). With 6 bases clipped from V and 1 base from J, the junction kept 6 bases outside the gene matches. The CDR3 protein is CASSLTSGVSYEQYF. The CDR3, as DNA: TGTGCCAGTAGCCTAACTAGCGGGGTTTCCTACGAGCAGTACTTC.

V gene TRBV7-2 combines with J gene TRBJ2-1, with 13 bases lining up with TRBD2. Germline assignment: CDR1 SGHTA and CDR2 FQGNSA. The CDR3 has 16 residues. Trimming at V came to 6 bases and at J to 6 bases, leaving 8 bases not matched to a gene. The DNA for the CDR3 is TGTGCCAGCAGAAAAACTAGCGGGGGGGCCTTCAATGAGCAGTTCTTC. It specifies CASRKTSGGAFNEQFF.

V gene TRBV5-4 combines with J gene TRBJ2-3; weak D call: TRBD1 (6 bases). Trimming took off 5 bases at V and 1 base at J, with 14 bases between the two ends. Germline V gene sequence: CDR1 SGHNT, CDR2 YYREEE (reference sequence). The CDR3 consists of 15 residues. The CDR3 DNA follows: TGTGCCAGCAGGCCGAAGGGGGAAGGCACAGATACGCAGTATTTT. Protein: CASRPKGEGTDTQYF.

This chain uses TRBV18 with TRBJ2-3, with 9 bases identical to TRBD2. Germline CDR1 is KGHSH and CDR2 is LQKENI. This CDR3 is 14 amino acids long. V lost 9 bases, J lost 5 bases, and 9 bases stayed unmatched. DNA of the CDR3: TGTGCCAGTCGACCACTAGCGGGTGGAGATACGCAGTATTTT. Its translation: CASRPLAGGDTQYF.

The V call is TRBV4-1, the J call TRBJ2-7; 10 nucleotides line up with TRBD1. Unmatched junction bases numbered 7, after V lost 0 bases and J lost 5 bases. Germline V gene lookup returns CDR1 MGHRA and CDR2 YSYEKL. The CDR3 is made up of 16 amino acids. The CDR3 nucleotides are TGCGCCAGCAGCCAAGATCTGGGACAGGGGAGCCACGAGCAGTACTTC. Residues: CASSQDLGQGSHEQYF.

V is TRBV7-9 and J is TRBJ1-2; TRBD1 matches at 8 bases. Germline V CDR1 and CDR2: SEHNR, FQNEAQ (reference sequence). The CDR3 is 17 amino acids. Trimming took 1 base from V and 2 from J; bases not matched to a gene: 9. CDR3 region: CASSLGPPGQGNYGYTF. The CDR3 DNA follows: TGTGCCAGCAGCTTAGGCCCCCCCGGACAGGGAAACTATGGCTACACCTTC. The full variable domain, its missing parts supplied by reference TRBV7-9 and TRBJ1-2, is DTGVSQNPRHKITKRGQNVTFRCDPISEHNRLYWYRQTLGQGPEFLTYFQNEAQLEKSRLLSDRFSAERPKGSFSTLEIQRTEQGDSAMYLCASSLGPPGQGNYGYTFGSGTRLTVV.

The V gene is TRBV3-1 (or the pseudogene TRBV3-2), the J gene TRBJ1-4; D is perhaps TRBD1 (5 bases). The CDR3 length is 19 residues. From germline, CDR1 is LGHDT and CDR2 YNNKEL (reference sequence). V was pared by 4 bases and J by 0 bases, with 21 bases between. The CDR3 region is CASSRVFKLRGTTNEKLFF. CDR3 DNA sequence: TGTGCCAGCAGCCGCGTATTCAAACTACGGGGGACAACTAATGAAAAACTGTTTTTT.

The chain recombines TRBV5-5 with TRBJ1-3; 7 nucleotides match TRBD1. Germline loops: CDR1 SGHKS, CDR2 YYEKEE (reference sequence). The CDR3 consists of 14 residues. V lost 1 base, J lost 4 bases, and 2 bases stayed unmatched. The CDR3: CASSLKDRGNTIYF. CDR3 bases: TGTGCCAGCAGCTTGAAGGACAGGGGAAACACCATATATTTT. Looking up the rest from reference TRBV5-5 and TRBJ1-3 gives the full variable domain: DAGVTQSPTHLIKTRGQQVTLRCSPISGHKSVSWYQQVLGQGPQFIFQYYEKEERGRGNFPDRFSARQFPNYSSELNVNALLLGDSALYLCASSLKDRGNTIYFGEGSWLTVV.

V gene TRBV2 combines with J gene TRBJ1-4, with 8 positions matching TRBD1. Germline V gene data show CDR1 as SNHLY and CDR2 as FYNNEI. CDR3 length equals 13 residues. V lost 7 bases to trimming and J lost 8 bases; unmatched junction nucleotides: 6. The CDR3 spells CASKRTGYEKLFF. CDR3 in DNA: TGTGCCAGCAAACGGACAGGGTACGAAAAACTGTTTTTT.

This clone was detected a few times. V is TRBV6-5 and J is TRBJ1-5, with 8 bases that match TRBD1. V was pared by 5 bases and J by 7 bases, with 7 bases of the junction left unmatched. The CDR3 totals 14 residues. Germline values: CDR1 MNHEY, CDR2 SVGAGI. The CDR3 coding sequence is TGTGCCAGCAGTACGGGACAGGCCAGGCAGCCCCAGCATTTT. It codes for CASSTGQARQPQHF.

The chain combines TRBV6-1 with TRBJ2-1; 11 nucleotides align to TRBD2. Germline CDR1 MNHNS, CDR2 SASEGT. This CDR3 has 19 residues. Losses at the gene ends were 1 base for V and 3 bases for J; bases not matched to a gene: 11. The CDR3 sequence: CASSEGALIAGGRYNEQFF. Here the CDR3 DNA reads TGTGCCAGCAGTGAAGGGGCCCTCATAGCGGGGGGGCGCTACAATGAGCAGTTCTTC.

The rearrangement links TRBV7-2 to TRBJ2-2; tentatively, D is TRBD1 (6 bases). The germline V and J ends were trimmed by 6 bases and 6 bases, with 14 bases remaining between them. The CDR3 runs 14 residues. Germline loops: CDR1 SGHTA, CDR2 FQGNSA. CDR3 protein: CASSNQGGSGELFF. The CDR3 region has the DNA TGTGCCAGCAGTAACCAAGGGGGATCCGGGGAGCTGTTTTTT.

There are a few counts of this clone. The chain is built from TRBV25-1 and TRBJ2-2, with 9 bases aligning to TRBD1. The CDR3 is 14 amino acids. V trimming: 9 bases; J trimming: 6 bases; junction bases outside the gene matches: 8. Germline values: CDR1 MGHDK, CDR2 SYGVNS. The CDR3 DNA reads TGTGCCAGTCGGACAGGGGTGGACGCCGGGGAGCTGTTTTTT. It codes for CASRTGVDAGELFF.

The chain has TRBV27 and TRBJ2-7; 8 bases match TRBD1. From germline, CDR1 is MNHEY and CDR2 SMNVEV (reference sequence). This CDR3 comprises 15 residues. V was clipped by 4 bases and J by 1 base; unmatched bases: 6. CDR3 nucleotides: TGTGCCAGCAGTTCGACAGGGGAAGTATCCTACGAGCAGTACTTC. It yields the protein CASSSTGEVSYEQYF.

This clone was counted a single time. This chain links TRBV5-6 with TRBJ1-2, with 9 bases lining up with TRBD1. Germline V gene sequence: CDR1 SGHDT, CDR2 YYEEEE. This CDR3 is 16 amino acids long. V shed 3 bases and J 8 bases; nucleotides not matched to a gene: 14. CDR3 residues: CASSWGRQGGPRGYTF. The CDR3 coding sequence is TGTGCCAGCAGCTGGGGAAGACAGGGGGGCCCTAGGGGCTACACCTTC.

This clone was detected once. V and J are TRBV7-9 and TRBJ2-5; no clear D. Germline V gives CDR1 SEHNR, CDR2 FQNEAQ (reference sequence). This CDR3 is 11 amino acids long. V was trimmed by 5 bases and J by 2 bases, leaving 3 bases between them. The CDR3 sequence: CASSLQETQYF. The DNA of the CDR3 is TGTGCCAGCAGCCTTCAAGAGACCCAGTACTTC.